This T cell receptor (beta chain) was found in a study of blood T cell repertoires in COVID-19. Study details: Collection of acute and convalescent COVID-19 samples took place in the United States, Italy and Spain.

Germline V gives CDR1 KGHSH, CDR2 LQKENI. The CDR3 contains 13 residues. Trimming cost V 3 bases and J 6 bases, with 12 bases left between them. Across over 20 US areas, participants ranged in age from roughly 18 to 95 years. For recovered donors of Cohort 3, there were two negative PCRs, clearance, or symptom resolution. Authors' data handling: Estimates of nucleated cell counts were drawn from the amplification of reference gene primers. Profiling relied on immunoSEQ multiplex PCR, and the TCRdb table lists in-frame clones only, not all of them. For V, J and clone size, that table is used; D and trimming come from the DNA. The sample lists 430,000 or so clones; roughly 90% were seen once.

The sequence was collected from a middle-aged woman who had recovered from COVID-19. The sequencing sample was made of PBMCs or T cells enriched from blood (not recorded which). This sequence joins TRBV18 and TRBJ2-7, with D perhaps matching TRBD1 (6 bases). The CDR3 region is CASSPNSGAEQYF. CDR3 in DNA: TGTGCCAGCTCACCTAATTCAGGGGCCGAGCAGTACTTC.